This paragraph covers one T cell receptor (beta chain) sequence. This sample was included in a study of CD8 T cells in ankylosing spondylitis. TCRdb processed the 5' RACE reads anew with MiXCR; each CDR3 protein has one entry. The sample has under 450,000 distinct CDR3 sequences, 20% seen once. V was pared by 4 bases and J by 1 base, with 6 bases of the junction left unmatched. The V gene's germline CDR1 is MGHRA and CDR2 YSYEKL. The CDR3 sequence is 15 residues long. The TCR comes from a male donor with ankylosing spondylitis or in good health (not recorded which). The chain recombines TRBV4-1 with TRBJ1-1; 7 nucleotides agree with TRBD1. Sample: blood, either unsorted or a sorted T cell fraction (not recorded which). The CDR3 nucleotides read TGCGCCAGCAGCCGTCCAGGGGGAACGAACACTGAAGCTTTCTTT. Amino acid sequence: CASSRPGGTNTEAFF.